The TCR beta chain described here comes from a study of cytomegalovirus exposure and HLA in healthy donors. CDR3 length: 18 residues. From germline, CDR1 is MNHEY and CDR2 SMNVEV (reference sequence). Trimming took off 6 bases at V and 2 bases at J, with 20 bases between the two ends. This PCR relied on a set of 60 Vbeta primers and 13 Jbeta primers. The method was immunoSEQ multiplex PCR; TCRdb's version includes in-frame clones alone and lacks a portion of them. The table shows over 150,000 clones, with over 75% occurring only once. The V gene is TRBV27, the J gene TRBJ1-6; D uncertain. The TCR comes from a male donor in good health and CMV-seronegative. Sequencing was performed on PBMCs. The CDR3 region has the DNA TGTGCCAGCAGCCCTCGGGGAGGGAGAAGGGCCTATAATTCACCCCTCCACTTT. It encodes CASSPRGGRRAYNSPLHF.